These 30 T cell receptor beta chains came from one sample sequenced in a study of type 1 regulatory T cells. Study-level results: Type 1 regulatory T cells had a more restricted TCR repertoire than non-type 1 regulatory T cells.

TCRdb ran MiXCR on the reads and lists one entry per CDR3 protein. The sample holds fewer than 80,000 distinct CDR3 sequences, more than 20% seen once. No antigen is known for these receptors. The material sequenced was cultured type 1 regulatory T (Tr1) cells, either the whole culture or a sorted fraction (not recorded which). The source of these receptors is a human donor in good health.

This clonotype was seen a handful of times. The chain links TRBV19 to TRBJ1-1, with D uncertain. Germline CDR1 reads LNHDA; CDR2 reads SQIVND (reference sequence). The germline V and J ends were trimmed by 8 bases and 2 bases, with 12 bases remaining between them. This CDR3 has 13 amino acids. The CDR3 DNA follows: TGTGCCAGTCGGGAGGAATTAAACACTGAAGCTTTCTTT. Translating gives CASREELNTEAFF.

For this clonotype: The conserved final phenylalanine or tryptophan is absent from the CDR3, which likely points to a read error. CDR3 sequence reads: CASSHRLPIRIGNTEAFL. The CDR3 DNA reads TGTGCCAGCAGCCACCGCCTCCCGATTAGGATCGGGAACACTGAAGCTTTCCTT. V is TRBV3-1 and J is TRBJ1-1; D not certain. V lost 3 bases, J lost 1 base, and 21 bases lay in between. This CDR3 region has 18 residues. The germline V gene has CDR1 LGHDT and CDR2 YNNKEL (reference sequence).

This clonotype came up many times. The V gene is TRBV6-1, the J gene TRBJ2-5; D remains ambiguous. This CDR3 is 12 amino acids long. CDR1 MNHNS and CDR2 SASEGT come from the germline V gene. Trimming stripped 5 bases from V and 7 bases from J, with 11 bases between. CDR3 sequence (DNA): TGTGCCAGCAGTCCTCATCTCCGGACCCAGTACTTC. This codes for CASSPHLRTQYF.

The V call is TRBV5-1, the J call TRBJ1-4; D remains unclear. Trimming removed 0 bases at V and 0 bases at J, with 9 bases between. Germline V CDR1 and CDR2: SGHRS, YFSETQ. This CDR3 has 16 residues. As DNA, the CDR3 is TGCGCCAGCAGCTTGGGCACACTTACAACTAATGAAAAACTGTTTTTT. Translation gives CASSLGTLTTNEKLFF.

The rearrangement joins TRBV20-1 to TRBJ2-7; D uncertain. The CDR3 totals 13 residues. Trimming cost V 5 bases and J 2 bases, with 13 bases left between them. Germline CDR1 DFQATT, CDR2 SNEGSKA (reference sequence). CDR3 sequence (DNA): TGCAGTGCTTTAAGTAGTGGGACCTACGAGCAGTACTTC. It is translated as CSALSSGTYEQYF.

This clonotype occurred a few times. The chain combines TRBV20-1 with TRBJ2-2; 11 bases align to TRBD2. Trimming removed 6 bases from V and 3 bases from J; junction bases left unmatched: 6. CDR1 is DFQATT, CDR2 SNEGSKA, per germline (reference sequence). CDR3 length equals 15 residues. CDR3 coding DNA: TGCAGTGCCTTCGGGACTAGCGGAGACACCGGGGAGCTGTTTTTT. Protein product: CSAFGTSGDTGELFF.

J is TRBJ2-7 and V is TRBV12-3 or TRBV12-4; the D gene is possibly TRBD1 (5 bases). CDR3 length: 15 amino acids. Between the trimmed V and J ends, which lost 1 base and 0 bases, there was a span of 10 bases. CDR3 in DNA: TGTGCCAGCAGTTTAGTAGGGGCCGGCTCCTACGAGCAGTACTTC. This codes for CASSLVGAGSYEQYF.

The V and J genes are TRBV29-1 and TRBJ2-7; possible D gene TRBD1, 6 bases. V was cut by 6 bases and J by 2 bases, with 14 bases left in between. The CDR3 sequence is 13 residues long. From germline, CDR1 is SQVTM and CDR2 ANQGSEA. This CDR3 reads CSVGTHRAYEQYF. The DNA for the CDR3 is TGCAGCGTCGGGACCCACAGGGCCTACGAGCAGTACTTC.

The rearrangement links TRBV6-1 to TRBJ2-7; D not resolved. CDR3 size: 11 residues. Trimming removed 3 bases from V and 3 bases from J, with 3 bases in between. Germline loops: CDR1 MNHNS, CDR2 SASEGT. As DNA, the CDR3 is TGTGCCAGCAGTGACTTCTACGAGCAGTACTTC. Its protein product is CASSDFYEQYF.

This clonotype occurred a few times. J is TRBJ2-1 and V is TRBV20-1; D is undetermined. Germline assignment: CDR1 DFQATT and CDR2 SNEGSKA (reference sequence). Trimming removed 7 bases from V and 0 bases from J, with 13 bases in between. This CDR3 contains 14 residues. CDR3 in DNA: TGCAGTGTTATAGGGCGGAGCTCCTACAATGAGCAGTTCTTC. This gives the protein CSVIGRSSYNEQFF.

Written as DNA, the CDR3 is TGTGCCAGCAGAGGCGGGGGCACCGGGGAGCTGTTTTTT. Its protein is CASRGGGTGELFF. The genes are TRBV6-5 and TRBJ2-2; TRBD2 matches 7 bases. Germline-derived CDR1 and CDR2 are MNHEY and SVGAGI. V lost 6 bases to trimming and J lost 4 bases; unmatched junction nucleotides: 2. This CDR3 comprises 13 residues.

This clonotype was found a few times. The chain joins TRBV7-2 to TRBJ2-5, with 9 nucleotides matching TRBD1. V dropped 5 bases and J dropped 2; count of bases not matched to a gene: 6. This CDR3 is 15 amino acids long. Germline V gives CDR1 SGHTA, CDR2 FQGNSA. CDR3 in DNA: TGTGCCAGCAGCATACAGGGGGCCCCGCAAGAGACCCAGTACTTC. As protein: CASSIQGAPQETQYF.

This clonotype was detected only a few times. V gene TRBV5-1 combines with J gene TRBJ2-5, with a weak D call TRBD2 (5 bases). Germline assignment: CDR1 SGHRS and CDR2 YFSETQ. This CDR3 has 16 amino acids. Trimming shortened V by 1 base and J by 2 bases, and 15 bases separated the two germline ends. For the CDR3, the DNA is TGCGCCAGCAGCTTGAGTCGGGAATGGGTGCAAGAGACCCAGTACTTC. The encoded protein is CASSLSREWVQETQYF.

This clonotype came up many times. The chain couples TRBV5-1 to TRBJ2-1; TRBD1 matches 8 bases. Germline V gives CDR1 SGHRS, CDR2 YFSETQ. This CDR3 region has 14 residues. Trimming at V came to 2 bases and at J to 6 bases, leaving 4 bases not matched to a gene. As DNA, the CDR3 is TGCGCCAGCAGCTTTGGACAGGGAACCAATGAGCAGTTCTTC. Translated, it gives CASSFGQGTNEQFF.

The chain joins TRBV7-2 to TRBJ2-7, with D uncertain. This CDR3 contains 10 residues. The germline V and J ends were trimmed by 1 base and 6 bases, with 1 base remaining between them. Germline loops: CDR1 SGHTA, CDR2 FQGNSA. The DNA of the CDR3 is TGTGCCAGCAGCTTAGGCGAGCAGTACTTC. It translates to CASSLGEQYF.

This clonotype ranks as medium-sized. This sequence joins TRBV7-2 and TRBJ2-7; the match to TRBD2 covers 7 bases. This CDR3 comprises 14 residues. V lost 1 base and J lost 4; bases outside the gene matches: 4. CDR1 is SGHTA, CDR2 FQGNSA, per germline. Here the CDR3 DNA reads TGTGCCAGCAGCTTAGTGGCTAGCGGATACGAGCAGTACTTC. Residues: CASSLVASGYEQYF.

This clonotype has just a few counts. The J gene is TRBJ2-3, the V gene TRBV11-2; 7 positions match TRBD1. The V gene's germline CDR1 is SGHAT and CDR2 FQNNGV. CDR3 length: 14 residues. V shed 3 bases and J 4 bases; nucleotides not matched to a gene: 4. CDR3 nucleotides: TGTGCCAGCAGCTTCACAGGGGTGGCAGATACGCAGTATTTT. Translation gives CASSFTGVADTQYF. Drawing the rest from reference TRBV11-2 and TRBJ2-3, the complete variable domain is EAGVAQSPRYKIIEKRQSVAFWCNPISGHATLYWYQQILGQGPKLLIQFQNNGVVDDSQLPKDRFSAERLKGVDSTLKIQPAKLEDSAVYLCASSFTGVADTQYFGPGTRLTVL.

The V and J genes are TRBV20-1 and TRBJ2-3, with 7 bases that match TRBD2. The CDR3 contains 15 residues. V was pared by 5 bases and J by 4 bases, with 12 bases of the junction left unmatched. Germline lookup yields CDR1 DFQATT and CDR2 SNEGSKA (reference sequence). The CDR3 coding sequence is TGCAGTGCTGGTCGTTCCAGCGGGAACTCAGATACGCAGTATTTT. It encodes CSAGRSSGNSDTQYF.

The CDR3 DNA is TGCAGCGTGGAAACACTCGAGGCGTGCACCGGGGAGCTGTTTTTT. Protein: CSVETLEACTGELFF. The chain is built from TRBV29-1 and TRBJ2-2; D call uncertain. Trimming removed 6 bases from V and 4 bases from J, with 18 bases in between. Germline V gives CDR1 SQVTM, CDR2 ANQGSEA. The CDR3 totals 15 residues.

This clonotype has just a few counts. The chain uses TRBV5-1 and TRBJ2-7; the match to TRBD1 covers 10 bases. CDR3 length equals 15 residues. The ends lost 4 bases at V and 2 bases at J; junction bases unmatched: 6. The germline CDR1 and CDR2 sequences are SGHRS and YFSETQ. The CDR3 DNA reads as TGCGCCAGCAGCGTTGGAGGACAGGGGGCCTACGAGCAGTACTTC. Translated: CASSVGGQGAYEQYF.

Worth noting for this clonotype: At one of its ends the junction is not consistent with the germline gene, which may arise from a read error. In DNA, the CDR3 is TGCGCCAGCAGCCAAGATAACCCATTACTAGCGTCCTACGATGAGCAGTTCTTC. Translated, it gives CASSQDNPLLASYDEQFF. The rearrangement joins TRBV4-1 to TRBJ2-1, with 7 nucleotides matching TRBD2. This CDR3 spans 18 amino acids. Germline V lookup: CDR1 MGHRA, CDR2 YSYEKL.

This clonotype has a count of ten or more. The rearrangement links TRBV15 to TRBJ2-1, with D unclear. Trimming pared 0 bases from V and 7 bases from J, leaving 16 bases between. CDR1 and CDR2 from the germline V gene are LNHNV and YYDKDF (reference sequence). The CDR3 is made up of 16 amino acids. The CDR3 DNA sequence: TGTGCCACCAGCAGAGATGGGTCGGGCCTAAGGAATGAGCAGTTCTTC. It translates to CATSRDGSGLRNEQFF. The entire variable domain, with the rest obtained from reference TRBV15 and TRBJ2-1, is as follows: DAMVIQNPRYQVTQFGKPVTLSCSQTLNHNVMYWYQQKSSQAPKLLFHYYDKDFNNEADTPDNFQSRRPNTSFCFLDIRSPGLGDTAMYLCATSRDGSGLRNEQFFGPGTRLTVL.

This clonotype was seen only a few times. This chain connects TRBV16 to TRBJ2-2; D gene unclear. Trimming stripped 0 bases from V and 4 bases from J, with 6 bases between. The CDR3 contains 14 residues. Germline CDR1 reads KGHSY; CDR2 reads FQNENV. CDR3 DNA: TGTGCCAGCAGCCAATCTGAGGTCACCGGGGAGCTGTTTTTT. Amino acids: CASSQSEVTGELFF. The full variable domain, completed using reference TRBV16 and TRBJ2-2, is GEEVAQTPKHLVRGEGQKAKLYCAPIKGHSYVFWYQQVLKNEFKFLISFQNENVFDETGMPKERFSAKCLPNSPCSLEIQATKLEDSAVYFCASSQSEVTGELFFGEGSRLTVL.

V and J are TRBV19 and TRBJ2-4, with 8 bases fitting TRBD2. CDR3 size: 15 residues. Germline values: CDR1 LNHDA, CDR2 SQIVND (reference sequence). V shed 5 bases and J 4 bases; nucleotides not matched to a gene: 7. The CDR3 loop reads CASSELADPKNIQYF. Here the CDR3 DNA reads TGTGCCAGTAGTGAACTAGCGGACCCGAAAAACATTCAGTACTTC.

This clonotype was observed a single time. The V and J genes are TRBV7-2 and TRBJ2-7; perhaps TRBD2 as D (6 bases). This CDR3 is 14 amino acids long. V dropped 5 bases and J dropped 5 bases, with 16 bases sitting between them. Germline CDR1 and CDR2: SGHTA and FQGNSA. The CDR3, as DNA: TGTGCCAGCAGCCCCCCCGGGAGTACCCACGAGCAGTACTTC. Residues: CASSPPGSTHEQYF.

This clonotype was observed a few times. CDR3: CSGKKGQPYEQYF. The CDR3 bases are TGCAGTGGAAAAAAGGGACAGCCCTACGAGCAGTACTTC. The chain recombines TRBV20-1 with TRBJ2-7; 7 nucleotides match TRBD1. V was clipped by 7 bases and J by 2 bases; unmatched bases: 8. The CDR3 totals 13 residues. CDR1 and CDR2 (germline): DFQATT, SNEGSKA (reference sequence).

This clonotype showed up just a few times. The V and J genes are TRBV5-1 and TRBJ2-5; the match to TRBD2 covers 15 bases. The ends lost 4 bases at V and 4 bases at J; junction bases unmatched: 5. CDR3 length equals 16 residues. Germline CDR1 is SGHRS and CDR2 is YFSETQ. CDR3: CASSPAGLAGGETQYF. The CDR3 DNA sequence: TGCGCCAGCAGCCCCGCGGGACTAGCGGGAGGAGAGACCCAGTACTTC.

The chain combines TRBV20-1 with TRBJ1-5; a possible D gene is TRBD1 (6 bases). This CDR3 has 16 residues. Deletions cut 4 bases from V and 4 bases from J, with 20 bases between. Per the germline V gene, CDR1 is DFQATT and CDR2 is SNEGSKA (reference sequence). This CDR3 is CSAIYRGRGANQPQHF. Here the CDR3 DNA reads TGCAGTGCTATCTATAGGGGTCGGGGGGCTAATCAGCCCCAGCATTTT.

This clonotype turned up a few times. V usage is TRBV20-1 and J usage is TRBJ2-7, with 8 bases fitting TRBD2. The CDR3 runs to 14 residues. The V gene's germline CDR1 is DFQATT and CDR2 SNEGSKA (reference sequence). J gave up 3 bases and V 3 bases, and 7 bases lay outside the gene matches. CDR3 DNA: TGCAGTGCTAGTCCCGGGAGGGCCATCTACGAGCAGTACTTC. It translates to CSASPGRAIYEQYF.

Here the CDR3 reads CASSSWARGYTGELFF. CDR3 nucleotides: TGTGCCAGCAGCTCCTGGGCCAGGGGCTACACCGGGGAGCTGTTTTTT. This chain links TRBV7-3 with TRBJ2-2; tentative D call: TRBD1 (6 bases). Germline CDR1 is SGHTA and CDR2 is FQGTGA. The CDR3 is 16 amino acids. V shed 4 bases and J shed 3 bases, with 15 bases lying between them.